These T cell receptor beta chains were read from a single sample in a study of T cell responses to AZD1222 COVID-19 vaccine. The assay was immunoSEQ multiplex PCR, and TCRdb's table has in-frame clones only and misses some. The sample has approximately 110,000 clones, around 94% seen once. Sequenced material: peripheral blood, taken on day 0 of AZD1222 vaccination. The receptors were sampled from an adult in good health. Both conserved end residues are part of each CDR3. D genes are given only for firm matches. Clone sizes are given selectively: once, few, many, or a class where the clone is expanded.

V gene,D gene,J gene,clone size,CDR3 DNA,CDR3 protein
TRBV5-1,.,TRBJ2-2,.,TGCGCCAGCAGCTTTAGGGGGAATGCGAACACCGGGGAGCTGTTTTTT,CASSFRGNANTGELFF
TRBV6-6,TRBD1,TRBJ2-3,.,TGTGCCAGCAGTTCGACGGACAGGACGGGCACAGATACGCAGTATTTT,CASSSTDRTGTDTQYF
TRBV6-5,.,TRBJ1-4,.,TGTGCCAGCAGGGGGAGTGTAGGTGAAAAACTGTTTTTT,CASRGSVGEKLFF
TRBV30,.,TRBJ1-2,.,TGTGCCTGGGCTCCAGGGGACTCGGGAGGCTACACCTTC,CAWAPGDSGGYTF
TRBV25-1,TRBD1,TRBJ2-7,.,TGTGCCAGCAGTGAATTATCAGCAGGGGGTTCCTACGAGCAGTACTTC,CASSELSAGGSYEQYF
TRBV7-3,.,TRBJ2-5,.,TGTGCCAGCAGCTTCGCCCGGGGGGCGGGTGAGACCCAGTACTTC,CASSFARGAGETQYF
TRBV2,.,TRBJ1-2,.,TGTGCCAGCACCCAATTGGCAGGGGACTATGGCTACACCTTC,CASTQLAGDYGYTF
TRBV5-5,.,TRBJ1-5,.,TGTGCCAGCGGTCCGACGGCTAGTCAGCCCCAGCATTTT,CASGPTASQPQHF
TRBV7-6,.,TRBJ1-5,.,TGTGCCAGCAGCTTAGCTGGGGGAAGTCAGCCCCAGCATTTT,CASSLAGGSQPQHF
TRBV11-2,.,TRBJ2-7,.,TGTGCCAGCAGCTTAGTGGGCATAGACTCCTACGAGCAGTACTTC,CASSLVGIDSYEQYF
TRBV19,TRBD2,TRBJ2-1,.,TGTGCCAGTAGTAAACAGCGGGGGGAAATATACAATGAGCAGTTCTTC,CASSKQRGEIYNEQFF
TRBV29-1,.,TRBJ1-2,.,TGCAGCGCCCGTACGGGAGGCCTTGGCTACACTTTC,CSARTGGLGYTF
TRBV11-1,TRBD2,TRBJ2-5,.,TGTGCCAGCAAACGAGGCGGGAGGGGAAGAGAGACCCAGTACTTC,CASKRGGRGRETQYF
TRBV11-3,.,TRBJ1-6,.,TGTGCCAGCAGCCTAAGGACGGGTCCGCGATCCAATTCACCCCTCCACTTT,CASSLRTGPRSNSPLHF
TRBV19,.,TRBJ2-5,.,TGTGCCAGTAGTATTTCTCCGACCCGGCCAGAGACCCAGTACTTC,CASSISPTRPETQYF
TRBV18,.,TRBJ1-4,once,TGTGCCAGCTCACCCTTCTCGACAGGAAGAGAAGAACTGTTTTTT,CASSPFSTGREELFF
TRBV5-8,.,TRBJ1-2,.,TGTGCCAGCAGCTTGGGCGCCAGGCGGGGTGGCTACACCTTC,CASSLGARRGGYTF
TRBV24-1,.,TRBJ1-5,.,TGTGCCACCAGTGGAGGCGGGAATCAGCCCCAGCATTTT,CATSGGGNQPQHF
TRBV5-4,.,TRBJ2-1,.,TGTGCCAGCAGCCCTTACAGGGACGCACACAATGAGCAGTTCTTC,CASSPYRDAHNEQFF
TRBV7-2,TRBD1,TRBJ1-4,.,TGTGCCAGCAGCCTCGACACAGGGGGCGTTGGTGAAAAACTGTTTTTT,CASSLDTGGVGEKLFF
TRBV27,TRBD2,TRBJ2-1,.,TGTGCCAGCAGCTCAAAAAGCAGCGGGAGCTCCTACAATGAGCAGTTCTTC,CASSSKSSGSSYNEQFF
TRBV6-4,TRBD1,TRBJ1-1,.,TGTGCCAGCAGTGACGGACAGGGAGGAACTGAAGCTTTCTTT,CASSDGQGGTEAFF
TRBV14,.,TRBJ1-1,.,TGTGCCAGCAGCCAAGTTGCCGCGGTGAACACTGAAGCTTTCTTT,CASSQVAAVNTEAFF
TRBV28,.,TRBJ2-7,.,TGTGCCAGCAGTTTTAGGGGGAGGAGCTCCTACGAGCAGTACTTC,CASSFRGRSSYEQYF
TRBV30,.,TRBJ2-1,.,TGTGCCTGGAGTGTACGAACCTTTTGGGGTGAGGGCGGGACGGACAATGAGCAGTTCTTC,CAWSVRTFWGEGGTDNEQFF
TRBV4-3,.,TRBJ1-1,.,TGCGCCAGGAATTCCAACCGGGCTCGCGCTGGAGCTTTCTTT,CARNSNRARAGAFF
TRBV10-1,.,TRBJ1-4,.,TGCGCCAGCAGTGAAGCCTTAGAAGAAAAACTGTTTTTT,CASSEALEEKLFF
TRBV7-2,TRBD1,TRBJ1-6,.,TGTGCCAGCAGCTTTGACAGGGGCTCACCCCTCCACTTT,CASSFDRGSPLHF
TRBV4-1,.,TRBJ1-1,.,TGCGCCAGCAGCCAAGTGGGGGGCCTGAACACTGAAGCTTTCTTT,CASSQVGGLNTEAFF
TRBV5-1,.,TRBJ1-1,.,TGCGCCAGCAGCTCTGTCCTAGGGATGAACACTGAAGCTTTCTTT,CASSSVLGMNTEAFF
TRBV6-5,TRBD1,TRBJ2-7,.,TGTGCCAGCAGTCAGACGACAGGGAGCTCCTACGAGCAGTACTTC,CASSQTTGSSYEQYF
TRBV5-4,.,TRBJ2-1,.,TGTGCCAGCAGCTCGGGACTTTCAGACGTGGGAGAGCAGTTCTTC,CASSSGLSDVGEQFF
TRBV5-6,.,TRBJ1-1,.,TGTGCCAGCAGCCCCGATCCCGGGGGGGCGCGTGAAGCTTTCTTT,CASSPDPGGAREAFF
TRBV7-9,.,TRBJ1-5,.,TGTGCCAGCAGCTTAGACCAAGGAGTGCCCCAGCATTTT,CASSLDQGVPQHF
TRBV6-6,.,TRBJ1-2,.,TGTGCCAGCAGTTTCGACAGTGCTGGGGGTTATGGCTACACCTTC,CASSFDSAGGYGYTF
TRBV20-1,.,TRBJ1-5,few,TGCAGTGCTAGTCTCGGGGGAGTGGATCAGCCCCAGCATTTT,CSASLGGVDQPQHF
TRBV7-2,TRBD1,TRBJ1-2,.,TGTGCCAGCAGCCTTACGTTAGGGGGCTTAAAGGGCTACACCTTC,CASSLTLGGLKGYTF
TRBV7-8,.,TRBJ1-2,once,TGTGCCAGCAGTTTAGAACAGGGCTATGGCTACACCTTC,CASSLEQGYGYTF
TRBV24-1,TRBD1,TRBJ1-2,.,TGTGCCACCAGTGAGCCGGGACAGGGCGTCTATGGCTACACCTTC,CATSEPGQGVYGYTF
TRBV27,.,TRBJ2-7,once,TGTGCCAGCAGTTTATCCCCCCAGGGGCTATACGAGCAGTACTTC,CASSLSPQGLYEQYF
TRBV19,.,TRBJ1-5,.,TGTGCCAGTAGAGTTATTGGAGAGAGCAATCAGCCCCAGCATTTT,CASRVIGESNQPQHF